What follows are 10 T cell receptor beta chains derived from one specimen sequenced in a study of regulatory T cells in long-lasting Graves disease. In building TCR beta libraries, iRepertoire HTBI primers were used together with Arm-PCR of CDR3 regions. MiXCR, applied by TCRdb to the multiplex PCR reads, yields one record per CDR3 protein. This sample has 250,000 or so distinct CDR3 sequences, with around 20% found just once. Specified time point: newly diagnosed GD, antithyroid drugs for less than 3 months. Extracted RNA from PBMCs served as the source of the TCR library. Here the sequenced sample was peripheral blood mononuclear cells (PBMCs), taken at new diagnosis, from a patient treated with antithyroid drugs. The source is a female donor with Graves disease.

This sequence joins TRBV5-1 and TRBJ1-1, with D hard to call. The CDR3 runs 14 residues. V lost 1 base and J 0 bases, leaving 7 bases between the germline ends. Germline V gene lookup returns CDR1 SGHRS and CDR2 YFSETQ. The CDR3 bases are TGCGCCAGCAGCTTGAGACTCATGAACACTGAAGCTTTCTTT. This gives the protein CASSLRLMNTEAFF.

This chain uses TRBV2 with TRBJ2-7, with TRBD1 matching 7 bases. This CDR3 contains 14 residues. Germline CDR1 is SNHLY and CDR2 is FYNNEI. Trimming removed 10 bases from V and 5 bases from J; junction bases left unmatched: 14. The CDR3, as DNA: TGTGCCACCGACTCCGGGACAGCAGACCACGAGCAGTACTTC. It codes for CATDSGTADHEQYF.

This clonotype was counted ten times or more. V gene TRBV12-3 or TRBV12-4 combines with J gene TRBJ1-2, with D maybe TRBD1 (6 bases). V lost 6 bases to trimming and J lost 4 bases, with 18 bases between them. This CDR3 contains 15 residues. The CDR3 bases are TGTGCCAGCAGCCGCCCCACACAGGGAGCCTATGGCTACACCTTC. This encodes CASSRPTQGAYGYTF.

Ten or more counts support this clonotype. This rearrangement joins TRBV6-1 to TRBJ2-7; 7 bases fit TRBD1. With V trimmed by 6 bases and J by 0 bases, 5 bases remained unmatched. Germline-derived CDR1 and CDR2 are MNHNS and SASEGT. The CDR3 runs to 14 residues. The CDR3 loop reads CASRRQGGSYEQYF. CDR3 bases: TGTGCCAGCAGGAGACAGGGCGGCTCCTACGAGCAGTACTTC.

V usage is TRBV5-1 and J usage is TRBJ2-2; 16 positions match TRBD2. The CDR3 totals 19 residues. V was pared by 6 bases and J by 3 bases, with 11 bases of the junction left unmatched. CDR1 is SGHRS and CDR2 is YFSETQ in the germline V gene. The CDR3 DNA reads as TGCGCCAGCAAATATACCGGGACTAGCGGGAGGGTTTACACCGGGGAGCTGTTTTTT. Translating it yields CASKYTGTSGRVYTGELFF.

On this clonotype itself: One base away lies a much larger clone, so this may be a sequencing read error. The CDR3 nucleotides read TGTGCCAGCAACCAAGGAGACAGGGGAAGGGTGCAGTACTTC. Its translation: CASNQGDRGRVQYF. This chain connects TRBV7-2 to TRBJ2-7, with 8 bases matching TRBD1. Germline CDR1 SGHTA, CDR2 FQGNSA. This CDR3 has 14 residues. Germline trimming cut 7 bases from V and 9 bases from J; bases unmatched to any gene: 14.

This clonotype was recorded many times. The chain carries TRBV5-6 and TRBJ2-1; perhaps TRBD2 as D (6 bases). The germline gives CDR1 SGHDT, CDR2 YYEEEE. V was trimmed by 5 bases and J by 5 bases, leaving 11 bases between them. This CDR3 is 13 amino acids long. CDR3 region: CASSREFNNEQFF. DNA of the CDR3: TGTGCCAGCAGTCGGGAGTTCAACAATGAGCAGTTCTTC.

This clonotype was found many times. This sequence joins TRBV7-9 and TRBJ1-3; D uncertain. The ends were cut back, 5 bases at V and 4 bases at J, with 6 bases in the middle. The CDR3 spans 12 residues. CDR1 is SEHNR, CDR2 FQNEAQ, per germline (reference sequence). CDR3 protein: CASSPRGNTIYF. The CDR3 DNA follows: TGTGCCAGCAGCCCACGGGGAAACACCATATATTTT.

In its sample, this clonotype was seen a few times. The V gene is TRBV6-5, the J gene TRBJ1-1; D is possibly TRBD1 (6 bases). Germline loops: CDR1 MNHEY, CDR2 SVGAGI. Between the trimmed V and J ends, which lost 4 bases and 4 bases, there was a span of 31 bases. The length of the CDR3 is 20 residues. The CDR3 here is CASSSTGLGAGRGRPTEAFF. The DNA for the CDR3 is TGTGCCAGCAGTTCCACGGGCCTGGGGGCGGGACGGGGGAGGCCCACTGAAGCTTTCTTT.

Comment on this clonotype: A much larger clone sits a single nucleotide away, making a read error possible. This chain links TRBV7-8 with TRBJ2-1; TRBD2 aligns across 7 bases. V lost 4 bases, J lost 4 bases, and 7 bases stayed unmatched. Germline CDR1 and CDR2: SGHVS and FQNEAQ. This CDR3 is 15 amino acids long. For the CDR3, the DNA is TGTGCCAGCAGCTCCCGCGGGGGAGATTACAATGAGCAGTTCTTC. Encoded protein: CASSSRGGDYNEQFF.